The 15 T cell receptor beta chains below were found in one sample sequenced in a study of radiotherapy plus CTLA-4 blockade in lung cancer. The table came from immunoSEQ multiplex PCR; TCRdb's copy has only in-frame clones and leaves some out. The table shows about 120,000 clones, with 75% to 90% occurring only once. The specimen was peripheral blood, collected from a patient treated with radiotherapy plus ipilimumab. The receptor set was obtained from a human donor with non-small cell lung cancer that progressed on radiotherapy plus ipilimumab.

Written as DNA, the CDR3 is TGTGCCAGTAGTATAGGGCCGGGCAATCAGCCCCAGCATTTT. This codes for CASSIGPGNQPQHF. The chain joins TRBV19 to TRBJ1-5, with D unclear. The length of the CDR3 is 14 residues. V lost 1 base to trimming and J lost 2 bases, with 6 bases between them. Germline V CDR1 and CDR2: LNHDA, SQIVND (reference sequence).

This sequence joins TRBV6-5 and TRBJ2-3; D remains ambiguous. V lost 3 bases and J 5 bases, leaving 12 bases between the germline ends. The V gene's germline CDR1 is MNHEY and CDR2 SVGAGI. The CDR3 covers 14 residues. The CDR3 DNA follows: TGTGCCAGCAGTTATCAAAGACCGGAAGATACGCAGTATTTT. As protein: CASSYQRPEDTQYF.

The gene calls are TRBV19 and TRBJ2-7; D may be TRBD1 (6 bases). The germline gives CDR1 LNHDA, CDR2 SQIVND (reference sequence). V was trimmed by 4 bases and J by 5 bases, leaving 15 bases between them. The CDR3 sequence is 14 residues long. CDR3 in DNA: TGTGCCAGTAGTACCCCCGGGACACGGGACGAGCAGTACTTC. This encodes CASSTPGTRDEQYF.

V usage is TRBV11-2 and J usage is TRBJ1-1; TRBD1 might be the D (6 bases). This CDR3 is 15 amino acids long. The V end lost 5 bases, the J end lost 1 base, and 14 bases lay between the germline ends. Germline values: CDR1 SGHAT, CDR2 FQNNGV. The CDR3 DNA reads as TGTGCCAGCAGCCGAGGGGACACAGGGAACACTGAAGCTTTCTTT. Its protein is CASSRGDTGNTEAFF.

The V call is TRBV5-4, the J call TRBJ1-3; TRBD1 matches at 7 bases. The CDR3 is made up of 16 amino acids. Germline assignment: CDR1 SGHNT and CDR2 YYREEE (reference sequence). V lost 3 bases, J lost 0 bases, and 6 bases stayed unmatched. The CDR3 sequence is CASSSKTGSSGNTIYF. DNA for the CDR3: TGTGCCAGCAGCTCTAAGACAGGGAGCTCTGGAAACACCATATATTTT.

The chain is built from TRBV5-1 and TRBJ1-1, with 11 positions matching TRBD1. CDR3 length: 16 amino acids. From germline, CDR1 is SGHRS and CDR2 YFSETQ. V shed 4 bases and J 6 bases; nucleotides not matched to a gene: 11. The CDR3 nucleotides are TGCGCCAGCAGCCCGAACCCCGGGACAGGGGGGTCTGAAGCTTTCTTT. This translates into CASSPNPGTGGSEAFF.

The chain recombines TRBV5-8 with TRBJ1-4; 7 bases align to TRBD1. The V and J ends lost 4 bases and 5 bases, in that order; junction bases with no gene match: 11. The germline V gene encodes CDR1 SGHTS and CDR2 YDEGEE. The CDR3 contains 16 residues. Written as DNA, the CDR3 is TGTGCCAGCAGCCCTGGACAGGTGGCTATAAATGAAAAACTGTTTTTT. Encoded protein: CASSPGQVAINEKLFF.

Only one count was recorded for this clone. The chain uses TRBV6-6 and TRBJ2-7; D call uncertain. Between the trimmed V and J ends, which lost 6 bases and 2 bases, there was a span of 8 bases. This CDR3 has 12 amino acids. Per germline, CDR1 MNHNY and CDR2 SVGAGI (reference sequence). The CDR3 coding sequence is TGTGCCAGCAGCCCCAGAGCCTACGAGCAGTACTTC. Translating it yields CASSPRAYEQYF.

The chain uses TRBV5-1 and TRBJ2-5; 9 bases are a match to TRBD2. The CDR3 sequence is 16 residues long. The V segment lost 1 base and the J segment 5 bases; nucleotides outside the gene matches: 9. Germline CDR1 SGHRS, CDR2 YFSETQ. As DNA, the CDR3 is TGCGCCAGCAGCTTGAGGGGTAGCGGGAGCATGGAGACCCAGTACTTC. As protein: CASSLRGSGSMETQYF.

This chain uses TRBV6-1 with TRBJ1-2, with 9 positions matching TRBD1. Unmatched junction bases numbered 8, after V lost 5 bases and J lost 4 bases. Germline V gives CDR1 MNHNS, CDR2 SASEGT. This CDR3 spans 15 amino acids. In DNA, the CDR3 is TGTGCCAGCAGTCCACTCGGGACAGGGACCTATGGCTACACCTTC. Encoded protein: CASSPLGTGTYGYTF.

The chain has TRBV9 and TRBJ2-2; 7 bases align to TRBD2. Germline CDR1 is SGDLS and CDR2 is YYNGEE. This CDR3 spans 16 amino acids. Trimming cost V 1 base and J 1 base; bases outside gene matches: 4. The CDR3 sequence: CASSVMASGNTGELFF. The CDR3 DNA reads TGTGCCAGCAGCGTAATGGCTAGCGGGAACACCGGGGAGCTGTTTTTT.

The chain joins TRBV11-3 to TRBJ2-3; 13 nucleotides agree with TRBD2. The CDR3 has 17 residues. Germline V gives CDR1 SGHNT, CDR2 YENEEA. The V gene end was trimmed by 3 bases and the J gene end by 2 bases; junction bases not matched to a gene: 5. The CDR3 DNA is TGTGCCAGCAGCTTCCGGACTAGCGGGAGAAACACAGATACGCAGTATTTT. It yields the protein CASSFRTSGRNTDTQYF.

This chain uses TRBV7-6 with TRBJ2-7; possibly TRBD2 for D (6 bases). Between the trimmed V and J ends, which lost 3 bases and 4 bases, there was a span of 16 bases. The V gene's germline CDR1 is SGHVS and CDR2 FNYEAQ. The CDR3 spans 15 residues. CDR3 amino acids: CASSFKPGAVYEQYF. The CDR3 DNA reads TGTGCCAGCAGCTTCAAGCCGGGAGCCGTGTACGAGCAGTACTTC.

This chain joins TRBV23-1 and TRBJ2-7; 8 bases fit TRBD2. TRBV23-1 is marked as an open reading frame, function uncertain. After removal of 2 bases from V and 0 bases from J, the junction contained 12 bases not matched to a gene. CDR3 length: 18 residues. The CDR3 sequence: CASSQPPFTSGHSYEQYF. In DNA form, the CDR3 reads TGCGCCAGCAGTCAACCTCCCTTTACTAGCGGCCACTCCTACGAGCAGTACTTC.

Turning to this clone: Sequence at one end of the junction differs from germline and may be a read error. The chain has TRBV7-7 and TRBJ2-7; 9 bases agree with TRBD2. The germline CDR1 and CDR2 sequences are SSHAT and FNYEAQ (reference sequence). The CDR3 is 13 amino acids. CDR3 nucleotide sequence: TGTGCTAGCAGCGAGGGACTAGCTACCGAGCAGTACTTC. It encodes CASSEGLATEQYF.